The 21 T cell receptor beta chains below come from one sample, sequenced in a study of blood T cell repertoires in COVID-19. Profiling relied on immunoSEQ multiplex PCR, and the TCRdb table lists in-frame clones only, not all of them. The sample lists about 170,000 clones, over 80% seen once, with 3.5% to 5% in the top ten. Sequencing used peripheral blood. Source of these receptors: a woman between 45 and 60 years old with acute or convalescent COVID-19.

This chain connects TRBV7-6 to TRBJ1-3; D possibly corresponds to TRBD1 (5 bases). Germline-derived CDR1 and CDR2 are SGHVS and FNYEAQ. There are 15 residues in the CDR3. V was pared by 3 bases and J by 4 bases, with 13 bases between. The CDR3 loop reads CASSLGPGSGNTIYF. The CDR3 nucleotides read TGTGCCAGCAGCTTGGGTCCAGGGTCCGGAAACACCATATATTTT. The full variable domain, its missing parts supplied by reference TRBV7-6 and TRBJ1-3, is GAGVSQSPRYKVTKRGQDVALRCDPISGHVSLYWYRQALGQGPEFLTYFNYEAQQDKSGLPNDRFSAERPEGSISTLTIQRTEQRDSAMYRCASSLGPGSGNTIYFGEGSWLTVV.

The rearrangement links TRBV18 to TRBJ1-3, with a weak D call TRBD1 (6 bases). CDR1 is KGHSH and CDR2 is LQKENI in the germline V gene. This CDR3 has 15 residues. V gave up 4 bases and J gave up 3 bases, with 13 bases separating them. The DNA of the CDR3 is TGTGCCAGCTCACGAAACGGACAGAGTGGAAACACCATATATTTT. It specifies CASSRNGQSGNTIYF. The whole variable domain, remainder taken from reference TRBV18 and TRBJ1-3, is NAGVMQNPRHLVRRRGQEARLRCSPMKGHSHVYWYRQLPEEGLKFMVYLQKENIIDESGMPKERFSAEFPKEGPSILRIQQVVRGDSAAYFCASSRNGQSGNTIYFGEGSWLTVV.

The J gene is TRBJ2-5, the V gene TRBV7-9; a weak D match, TRBD2 (6 bases). The CDR3 runs 14 residues. Germline V gene lookup returns CDR1 SEHNR and CDR2 FQNEAQ (reference sequence). V was pared by 4 bases and J by 1 base, with 10 bases between. The CDR3 DNA sequence: TGTGCCAGCAGCTCCCGGGACTCCCAAGAGACCCAGTACTTC. Amino acid sequence: CASSSRDSQETQYF.

The chain uses TRBV7-8 and TRBJ1-3; the match to TRBD1 covers 7 bases. J lost 0 bases, V lost 7 bases, and 12 bases had no gene match. CDR1 and CDR2 (germline): SGHVS, FQNEAQ. The CDR3 totals 17 residues. CDR3 amino acids: CASTRGAGTRSGNTIYF. CDR3 DNA sequence: TGTGCCAGCACCAGGGGGGCAGGGACACGCTCTGGAAACACCATATATTTT.

The chain recombines TRBV10-3 with TRBJ2-5, with D possibly being TRBD1 (7 bases). V gave up 6 bases and J gave up 2 bases, with 19 bases separating them. From germline, CDR1 is ENHRY and CDR2 SYGVKD. The CDR3 is made up of 16 amino acids. Written as DNA, the CDR3 is TGTGCCATCAGCAGTGGCGGGGACAGTTCACAAGAGACCCAGTACTTC. Protein product: CAISSGGDSSQETQYF.

This rearrangement joins TRBV12-5 to TRBJ2-1; D is ambiguous. CDR3 length: 12 residues. CDR1 LGHNT and CDR2 FRNRAP come from the germline V gene. V was shortened by 6 bases and J by 7 bases, with 10 bases between the two germline ends. The CDR3 loop reads CASGDRWNEQFF. The CDR3 bases are TGTGCTAGTGGAGATCGGTGGAATGAGCAGTTCTTC.

This rearrangement joins TRBV7-9 to TRBJ1-4; D call uncertain. This CDR3 has 11 residues. Per germline, CDR1 SEHNR and CDR2 FQNEAQ (reference sequence). The V end lost 4 bases, the J end lost 8 bases, and 5 bases lay between the germline ends. CDR3 coding DNA: TGTGCCAGCAGCTCCGTAGAAAAACTGTTTTTT. It is translated as CASSSVEKLFF.

The CDR3 protein is CASSSLGQAYEQYF. The CDR3 nucleotides are TGTGCCAGCAGTTCCCTAGGACAGGCCTACGAGCAGTACTTC. The chain joins TRBV6-2 or TRBV6-3 to TRBJ2-7, with 7 bases lining up with TRBD1. The CDR3 covers 14 residues. Trimming took 4 bases from V and 2 from J; bases not matched to a gene: 5. CDR1 MNHEY and CDR2 SVGEGT come from the germline V gene.

CDR3 protein: CAWRDGGSGELFF. CDR3 DNA sequence: TGTGCCTGGAGGGACGGGGGGTCCGGGGAGCTGTTTTTT. The chain uses TRBV30 and TRBJ2-2; 7 bases fit TRBD2. V lost 3 bases, J lost 6 bases, and 4 bases stayed unmatched. The germline gives CDR1 GTSNPN, CDR2 SVGIG (reference sequence). The CDR3 has 13 amino acids.

The rearrangement links TRBV6-5 to TRBJ2-1; weak D call: TRBD1 (6 bases). The germline V gene encodes CDR1 MNHEY and CDR2 SVGAGI. The CDR3 length is 13 residues. The V gene lost 10 bases and the J gene lost 5 bases, with 15 bases spanning the gap. The CDR3 is CATGQTTNNEQFF. The CDR3 nucleotides read TGTGCCACCGGACAGACGACGAACAATGAGCAGTTCTTC.

This sequence joins TRBV7-9 and TRBJ1-5; unclear D gene. Deletions cut 4 bases from V and 4 bases from J, with 5 bases between. CDR3 size: 12 residues. Germline CDR1 is SEHNR and CDR2 is FQNEAQ (reference sequence). The CDR3 nucleotides are TGTGCCAGCAGCTCACAAAATCAGCCCCAGCATTTT. Protein product: CASSSQNQPQHF.

CDR3 coding DNA: TGTGCCAGCTCCCCCTTTGAGCGCCACAATGAGCAGTTCTTC. Translating gives CASSPFERHNEQFF. The rearrangement links TRBV18 to TRBJ2-1; D is uncertain. Germline CDR1 KGHSH, CDR2 LQKENI. This CDR3 spans 14 amino acids. Trimming removed 6 bases from V and 5 bases from J, with 14 bases in between.

V and J are TRBV28 and TRBJ2-3; 13 bases agree with TRBD2. Unmatched junction bases numbered 5, after V lost 6 bases and J lost 2 bases. The germline gives CDR1 MDHEN, CDR2 SYDVKM. The CDR3 has 16 residues. The CDR3: CASSPTSGRVTDTQYF. CDR3 nucleotides: TGTGCCAGCAGCCCAACTAGCGGGAGGGTCACAGATACGCAGTATTTT.

The CDR3 DNA reads as TGTGCCATCAGTGAGTCGACAGGGGGAGAGACCCAGTACTTC. Translated, it gives CAISESTGGETQYF. The genes are TRBV10-3 and TRBJ2-5; TRBD1 matches at 9 bases. The V segment lost 0 bases and the J segment 4 bases; nucleotides outside the gene matches: 0. Germline CDR1 ENHRY, CDR2 SYGVKD. This CDR3 region has 14 residues.

The V and J genes are TRBV3-1 (or the pseudogene TRBV3-2) and TRBJ2-7; 10 bases align to TRBD1. Germline-derived CDR1 and CDR2 are LGHDT and YNNKEL (reference sequence). With 3 bases clipped from V and 2 bases from J, the junction kept 4 bases outside the gene matches. The CDR3 sequence is 15 residues long. In DNA form, the CDR3 reads TGTGCCAGCAGCCAGGAGGGACAGGGGACCTACGAGCAGTACTTC. Encoded protein: CASSQEGQGTYEQYF.

The chain joins TRBV2 to TRBJ1-4; 7 bases map to TRBD1. CDR3 length: 13 residues. CDR1 is SNHLY, CDR2 FYNNEI, per germline. V was clipped by 11 bases and J by 8 bases; unmatched bases: 11. The DNA of the CDR3 is TGTGCCTCCCGGAAGGGGGCAGGCGAAAAACTGTTTTTT. This codes for CASRKGAGEKLFF.

This chain joins TRBV7-2 and TRBJ1-1; D is possibly TRBD1 (6 bases). The CDR3 has 15 amino acids. Trimming stripped 2 bases from V and 3 bases from J, with 13 bases between. The germline V gene has CDR1 SGHTA and CDR2 FQGNSA. CDR3 protein: CASSLRTGWDTEAFF. CDR3 bases: TGTGCCAGCAGCTTACGCACAGGGTGGGACACTGAAGCTTTCTTT.

The chain joins TRBV7-3 to TRBJ2-2; no clear D gene. This CDR3 has 17 amino acids. The germline V gene has CDR1 SGHTA and CDR2 FQGTGA. V gave up 1 base and J gave up 0 bases, with 12 bases separating them. The CDR3 region is CASSLSRDTPNTGELFF. The CDR3 region has the DNA TGTGCCAGCAGCTTAAGCAGAGACACCCCGAACACCGGGGAGCTGTTTTTT.

V usage is TRBV10-1 and J usage is TRBJ2-1; the D gene is possibly TRBD2 (5 bases). The V end was cut by 2 bases, the J end by 6 bases, with 5 bases between. The CDR3 extends over 12 amino acids. CDR1 WNHNN and CDR2 SYGVQD come from the germline V gene (reference sequence). The CDR3 DNA reads as TGCGCCAGCAGTGAGGCGGGCAATGAGCAGTTCTTC. This codes for CASSEAGNEQFF.

This chain uses TRBV28 with TRBJ2-5, with 10 bases matching TRBD1. With V trimmed by 5 bases and J by 7 bases, 10 bases remained unmatched. The germline V gene encodes CDR1 MDHEN and CDR2 SYDVKM. The CDR3 spans 15 residues. Here the CDR3 DNA reads TGTGCCAGCAGTACCCCCCGGGACAGGGGAGGGACCCAGTACTTC. Protein product: CASSTPRDRGGTQYF.

The J gene is TRBJ2-3, the V gene TRBV9; TRBD2 agrees at 12 bases. Germline lookup yields CDR1 SGDLS and CDR2 YYNGEE. The CDR3 is 17 residues long. V lost 4 bases and J lost 1; bases outside the gene matches: 7. CDR3 in DNA: TGTGCCAGCAGCTCGCGGCGACTAGCGGGGGGCACAGATACGCAGTATTTT. It codes for CASSSRRLAGGTDTQYF.